Listed below are T cell receptor beta chains from one sample, sequenced in a study of response to subunit inactivated influenza vaccine. TCRdb analysed the RT-PCR reads with MiXCR anew, one entry per CDR3 protein. The sample records some 600,000 distinct CDR3 sequences, roughly 15% being singletons. Sample: PBMCs from blood, taken about 14 days before vaccination. The receptor set was obtained from a man aged 50 to 59 who received an inactivated influenza vaccine. Each CDR3 is given with its conserved first and last residue. D genes are given only for firm matches. Rows give clone size only sometimes, using once, few, many, or a class for an expanded clone.

>16|TRBV6-5|.|TRBJ2-3|.
TGTGCCAGCAGTTACTCTCCAGGGGTGAGGGGAGATACGCAGTATTTT
CASSYSPGVRGDTQYF
>16|TRBV2|.|TRBJ2-2|.
TGTGCCAGCACCCTCCAGGGCCGAACGAACACCGGGGAGCTGTTTTTT
CASTLQGRTNTGELFF
>13|TRBV6-6|.|TRBJ2-5|.
TGTGCCAGCAGTTACGGGAATCTAGAGACCCAGTACTTC
CASSYGNLETQYF
>13|TRBV12-3/TRBV12-4|many|TRBJ2-7|.
TGTGCCAGCAGTTTCGGTCACAACTACGAGCAGTACTTC
CASSFGHNYEQYF
>18|TRBV7-6|few|TRBJ2-1|TRBD2
TGTGCCAGCAGCGACCTAGCGGGAGGGCTGCAGGCCTACAATGAGCAGTTCTTC
CASSDLAGGLQAYNEQFF
>13|TRBV5-5|few|TRBJ1-6|.
TGTGCCAGCAGCCTACATGGGGATTCACCCCTCCACTTT
CASSLHGDSPLHF
>13|TRBV15|few|TRBJ1-1|.
TGTGCCACCAGCGCAAGAGTGAACACTGAAGCTTTCTTT
CATSARVNTEAFF
>14|TRBV5-1|many|TRBJ2-5|TRBD1
TGTGCCAGCAGCCGAGGGACAGGGCAAGAGACCCAGTACTTC
CASSRGTGQETQYF
>14|TRBV21-1|few|TRBJ2-7|.
TGTGCCAGCAGCAACCGACAGGACCCCTACGAGCAGTACTTC
CASSNRQDPYEQYF
>15|TRBV10-3|.|TRBJ1-5|.
TGTGCCATCAGTGAGTCAGGACAGAACAATCAGCCCCAGCATTTT
CAISESGQNNQPQHF
>15|TRBV7-3|few|TRBJ2-1|TRBD2
TGTGCCAGCAGCTTAACCGGGACTAGATTCAATGAGCAGTTCTTC
CASSLTGTRFNEQFF
>16|TRBV4-2|.|TRBJ2-5|TRBD1
TGTGCCAGCAGCCAAAATACGGGACAGGGCGGAGAGACCCAGTACTTC
CASSQNTGQGGETQYF
>14|TRBV7-2|many|TRBJ2-1|.
TGTGCCAGCAGCTTTTTGGTCGTGAGGGGTGAGCAGTTCTTC
CASSFLVVRGEQFF
>15|TRBV5-6|.|TRBJ2-1|TRBD1
TGTGCCAGCAGCTTAGGCGGACAGGGTTTCAGTGGGCAGTTCTTC
CASSLGGQGFSGQFF
>16|TRBV5-1|.|TRBJ2-5|.
TGCGCCAGCAGCAACGATGAGTACGTTGGGCGAGAGACCCAGTACTTC
CASSNDEYVGRETQYF
>15|TRBV20-1|many|TRBJ1-5|.
TGCAGTGCTAGTCCCCCTGCGGGGAGCAATCAGCCCCAGCATTTT
CSASPPAGSNQPQHF
>17|TRBV19|.|TRBJ2-2|.
TGTGCCAGTACCAACATGGGAGGGGGCGCGAACACCGGGGAGCTGTTTTTT
CASTNMGGGANTGELFF
>14|TRBV4-1|few|TRBJ2-3|TRBD2
TGCGCCAGCAGGCGACTAGCGGGGACAGATACGCAGTATTTT
CASRRLAGTDTQYF
>15|TRBV9|few|TRBJ2-1|.
TGTGCCAGCAGCGCCAGCGGAGTCTCCTACAATGAGCAGTTCTTC
CASSASGVSYNEQFF
>15|TRBV5-1|.|TRBJ2-4|TRBD1
TGCGCCAGCAGCTTATCGGACAGGGACGGGAACATTCAGTACTTC
CASSLSDRDGNIQYF
>14|TRBV15|.|TRBJ1-3|TRBD1
TGTGCCACCAGCAGACCAGGGGGCGGAAACACCATATATTTT
CATSRPGGGNTIYF
>17|TRBV14|many|TRBJ2-2|TRBD1
TGTGCCAGCAGCCAAGATGGGGACAGGGGAAGAGCCGGGGAGCTGTTTTTT
CASSQDGDRGRAGELFF
>12|TRBV2|few|TRBJ1-2|TRBD1
TGTGCCAGCAGGGCAAGCCCGACAGGGGGCACCTTC
CASRASPTGGTF
>14|TRBV10-3|.|TRBJ2-1|TRBD2
TGTGCCATCAGTGTCGGACTAGCGAGGGATGAGCAGTTCTTC
CAISVGLARDEQFF
>12|TRBV7-8|few|TRBJ1-1|.
TGTGCCAGCAGCTTAGAGACAGGTGTAGCTTTCTTT
CASSLETGVAFF
>15|TRBV14|few|TRBJ1-1|TRBD1
TGTGCCAGCAGCCAAGACAGGACAGGGAACACTGAAGCTTTCTTT
CASSQDRTGNTEAFF
>16|TRBV6-2/TRBV6-3|few|TRBJ2-1|TRBD2
TGTGCCAGCAGTTACAGGTCTAGCGGGGGGGCTAATGAGCAGTTCTTC
CASSYRSSGGANEQFF
>15|TRBV5-1|.|TRBJ2-7|TRBD2
TGCGCCAGCAGCTTTACCACCGGGAGGGCAAGGGAGCAGTACTTC
CASSFTTGRAREQYF
>14|TRBV7-8|.|TRBJ2-7|.
TGTGCCAGCAGCTCACCCCGGACGGGATACGAGCAGTACTTC
CASSSPRTGYEQYF
>13|TRBV4-3|.|TRBJ1-1|.
TGCGCCAGCAGCCAACGACACTACACTGAAGCTTTCTTT
CASSQRHYTEAFF
>14|TRBV25-1|.|TRBJ2-5|.
TGTGCCAGCAGACTGCAGGGGGGCGTGGAGACCCAGTACTTC
CASRLQGGVETQYF
>14|TRBV7-2|.|TRBJ2-7|.
TGTGCCAGCAGCGCCCAATGGAACTCCTACGAGCAGTACTTC
CASSAQWNSYEQYF
>17|TRBV4-2|few|TRBJ1-5|TRBD1
TGTGCCAGCAGCCATTCCGCAGGGGGAGGTAGCAATCAGCCCCAGCATTTT
CASSHSAGGGSNQPQHF
>13|TRBV11-2|.|TRBJ2-3|.
TGTGCCAGCAGCAAGACCCACACAGATACGCAGTATTTT
CASSKTHTDTQYF
>15|TRBV2|.|TRBJ1-2|.
TGTGCCAGCAGTGAAGTAGGGCAGGGTGGCTATGGCTACACCTTC
CASSEVGQGGYGYTF
>14|TRBV29-1|.|TRBJ1-1|TRBD1
TGCAGCGCGGATGGACGGACAGGCAACACTGAAGCTTTCTTT
CSADGRTGNTEAFF
>15|TRBV5-1|.|TRBJ1-1|TRBD1
TGCGCCAGCAGCCAAACTACAGGGGTGGGCACTGAAGCTTTCTTT
CASSQTTGVGTEAFF
>12|TRBV5-1|few|TRBJ1-2|.
TGCGCCAGCAGGTCAGGGTTGGAAAGCTACACCTTC
CASRSGLESYTF
>12|TRBV3-1|few|TRBJ2-7|.
TGTGCCAGCAGCCAAGATCGGATTGAGCAGTACTTC
CASSQDRIEQYF
>14|TRBV7-9|.|TRBJ2-1|TRBD1
TGTGCCAGCAGCAGACCGGACAGGGGGAGTGAGCAGTTCTTC
CASSRPDRGSEQFF
>13|TRBV25-1|few|TRBJ2-7|.
TGTGCCAGCAGTGATTGGACAGTACGACAGCAGTACTTC
CASSDWTVRQQYF
>13|TRBV6-5|few|TRBJ2-1|.
TGTGCCAGCAGTTACCGGGAGTACAATGAGCAGTTCTTC
CASSYREYNEQFF
>14|TRBV20-1|.|TRBJ2-7|TRBD2
TGCAGTGCTAGAGGGACTAGCGGGGTTTACGAGCAGTACTTC
CSARGTSGVYEQYF
>14|TRBV5-1|.|TRBJ1-4|.
TGCGCCAGCAGCTCGGGACGCCTTAATGAAAAACTGTTTTTT
CASSSGRLNEKLFF
>18|TRBV7-6|.|TRBJ2-1|TRBD2
TGTGCCAGCAGCTTAGCGTGGGCTAGCGGGGGGGCCGGGAATGAGCAGTTCTTC
CASSLAWASGGAGNEQFF
>14|TRBV10-3|.|TRBJ2-2|TRBD1
TGTGCCATCGGGACAGGGACGGGAACCGGGGAGCTGTTTTTT
CAIGTGTGTGELFF
>16|TRBV7-9|many|TRBJ2-2|TRBD2
TGTGCCAGCAGCCGAACTAGCGGGGCGAACACCGGGGAGCTGTTTTTT
CASSRTSGANTGELFF
>13|TRBV30|.|TRBJ2-7|.
TGTGCTTATACGGGGCCAAGTTCTTCCGAGCAGTACTTC
CAYTGPSSSEQYF
>14|TRBV20-1|few|TRBJ2-1|.
TGCAGTGCTACCTCCCCCACCAGGGGAGGTGAGCAGTTCTTC
CSATSPTRGGEQFF